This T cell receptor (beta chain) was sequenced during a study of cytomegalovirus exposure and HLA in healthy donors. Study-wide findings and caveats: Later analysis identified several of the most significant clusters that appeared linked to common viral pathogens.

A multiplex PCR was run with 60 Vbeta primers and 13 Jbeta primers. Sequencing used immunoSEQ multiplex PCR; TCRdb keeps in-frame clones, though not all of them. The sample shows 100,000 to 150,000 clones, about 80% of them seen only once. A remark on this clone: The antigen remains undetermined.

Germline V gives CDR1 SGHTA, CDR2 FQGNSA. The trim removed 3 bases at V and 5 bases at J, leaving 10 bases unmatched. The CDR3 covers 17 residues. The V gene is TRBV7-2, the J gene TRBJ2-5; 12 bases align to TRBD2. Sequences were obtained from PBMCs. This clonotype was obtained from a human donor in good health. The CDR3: CASSLTSGGLWGETQYF. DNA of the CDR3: TGTGCCAGCAGCTTGACTAGCGGGGGACTATGGGGGGAGACCCAGTACTTC.